What follows are 9 T cell receptor beta chains derived from one specimen sequenced in a study of T cell changes during pregnancy in multiple sclerosis. The repertoire was sequenced with immunoSEQ multiplex PCR; TCRdb's copy has only in-frame clones and lacks some. The sample shows around 20,000 clones, less than 95% of them seen only once. The sample here was CD4+ T cells from peripheral blood mononuclear cells, taken in the third trimester of pregnancy. The receptors were sampled from a female donor in good health, enrolled as a control in a pregnancy study.

The CDR3 nucleotides are TGTGCCACCAGCAGAGGGGGAAATCGAGGGACAGATACGCAGTATTTT. Its translation: CATSRGGNRGTDTQYF. The chain has TRBV15 and TRBJ2-3; possible D gene TRBD2, 5 bases. The germline CDR1 and CDR2 sequences are LNHNV and YYDKDF (reference sequence). There are 16 residues in the CDR3. V dropped 1 base and J dropped 3 bases, with 14 bases sitting between them.

As DNA, the CDR3 is TGTGCCAGCAGCCCCCCGGGGTCCCGCCTGAATGAGCAGTTCTTC. This sequence encodes CASSPPGSRLNEQFF. The rearrangement joins TRBV7-3 to TRBJ2-1, with a possible D match to TRBD2 (5 bases). The CDR3 contains 15 residues. Germline values: CDR1 SGHTA, CDR2 FQGTGA. V was pared by 5 bases and J by 7 bases, with 18 bases between.

CDR3 sequence reads: CAWSPKTGTTEAFF. The CDR3, as DNA: TGTGCCTGGAGCCCAAAGACAGGGACCACTGAAGCTTTCTTT. The chain links TRBV30 to TRBJ1-1; TRBD1 agrees at 7 bases. This CDR3 is built from 14 residues. Germline values: CDR1 GTSNPN, CDR2 SVGIG (reference sequence). V shed 3 bases, J shed 4 bases, and the junction held 8 bases outside the gene matches.

The table lists this clone with a count of one. The chain joins TRBV5-4 to TRBJ2-7; D is possibly TRBD2 (5 bases). There are 15 residues in the CDR3. Germline-derived CDR1 and CDR2 are SGHNT and YYREEE (reference sequence). The ends were cut back, 4 bases at V and 3 bases at J, with 17 bases in the middle. The CDR3 DNA sequence: TGTGCCAGCAGCACCCCTTGGGGAGCCAGCTACGAGCAGTACTTC. It translates to CASSTPWGASYEQYF.

The J gene is TRBJ1-1, the V gene TRBV6-5; 10 bases align to TRBD1. The CDR3 is 13 amino acids. J lost 7 bases, V lost 6 bases, and 5 bases had no gene match. From germline, CDR1 is MNHEY and CDR2 SVGAGI. The CDR3 bases are TGTGCCAGCAGCCGGGACAGGGGAGATGAAGCTTTCTTT. Protein sequence: CASSRDRGDEAFF.

The chain links TRBV7-6 to TRBJ2-3; TRBD1 might be the D (6 bases). This CDR3 spans 14 amino acids. Trimming stripped 1 base from V and 4 bases from J, with 9 bases between. Germline lookup yields CDR1 SGHVS and CDR2 FNYEAQ. Here the CDR3 DNA reads TGTGCCAGCAGCTTAGGGGGGCCCCCAGATACGCAGTATTTT. Translation: CASSLGGPPDTQYF.

The J gene is TRBJ1-5, the V gene TRBV5-6, with D possibly being TRBD1 (6 bases). The V and J ends lost 4 bases and 0 bases respectively, with 23 bases between them. This CDR3 is built from 19 residues. CDR1 and CDR2 from the germline V gene are SGHDT and YYEEEE. Here the CDR3 reads CASSPSYDQGFYSNQPQHF. CDR3 DNA sequence: TGTGCCAGCAGCCCTTCTTATGACCAGGGGTTTTATAGCAATCAGCCCCAGCATTTT.

This rearrangement joins TRBV27 to TRBJ2-7; the D gene is possibly TRBD2 (5 bases). The germline V and J ends were trimmed by 3 bases and 0 bases, with 9 bases remaining between them. Germline-derived CDR1 and CDR2 are MNHEY and SMNVEV (reference sequence). This CDR3 comprises 14 residues. The CDR3 DNA reads TGTGCCAGCAGTTTGGGTAGCGCCTCCTACGAGCAGTACTTC. Its translation: CASSLGSASYEQYF.

The rearrangement links TRBV7-2 to TRBJ1-3; a possible D gene is TRBD1 (5 bases). The germline V gene encodes CDR1 SGHTA and CDR2 FQGNSA. The V gene lost 3 bases and the J gene lost 0 bases, with 15 bases spanning the gap. There are 17 residues in the CDR3. As DNA, the CDR3 is TGTGCCAGCAGCTTGGCCGGGACTGGGAGCTCTGGAAACACCATATATTTT. Translated: CASSLAGTGSSGNTIYF. The whole variable domain, filled in from reference TRBV7-2 and TRBJ1-3, reads GAGVSQSPSNKVTEKGKDVELRCDPISGHTALYWYRQSLGQGLEFLIYFQGNSAPDKSGLPSDRFSAERTGGSVSTLTIQRTQQEDSAVYLCASSLAGTGSSGNTIYFGEGSWLTVV.